This T cell receptor (beta chain) emerged from a study of metastatic and nonmetastatic thyroid tumors. Looking at the study overall: Malignant thyroid and benign thyroid patients provided blood and tumor or nodule tissue whose repertoires were compared. Study findings and constraints: It was reportedly found that TCR beta diversity was significantly higher in malignant thyroid tumors than in benign nodules, a difference seen in both blood and tumor samples.

Among the patients, none had received any treatment before thyroid surgery. This clone was counted at least ten times. No antigen is known for it. In the authors' methods: The study built a papillary thyroid cancer distant-metastasis classifier from CDR3 differences across clinicopathological groups. TCRdb re-analyzed the PCR reads through MiXCR. TCRdb's processing, not the authors' own work, is the source of the V and J calls. The sample has roughly 30,000 clones, roughly 18% seen once; the top ten hold 8% to 11%. This TCR came from a female donor with papillary thyroid cancer or a benign thyroid nodule (not recorded which). Some clones in this sample may be carry-over from other donors' samples. The sequencing sample was made of blood.

The CDR3 nucleotides are TGTGCCAGCAGCTTAGAAGCGGGGACGGACTATGGCTACACCTTC. The encoded protein is CASSLEAGTDYGYTF. This rearrangement joins TRBV7-2 to TRBJ1-2; D possibly corresponds to TRBD1 (5 bases). CDR1 is SGHTA and CDR2 is FQGNSA in the germline V gene. Deletions cut 1 base from V and 3 bases from J, with 12 bases between. CDR3 length: 15 amino acids.